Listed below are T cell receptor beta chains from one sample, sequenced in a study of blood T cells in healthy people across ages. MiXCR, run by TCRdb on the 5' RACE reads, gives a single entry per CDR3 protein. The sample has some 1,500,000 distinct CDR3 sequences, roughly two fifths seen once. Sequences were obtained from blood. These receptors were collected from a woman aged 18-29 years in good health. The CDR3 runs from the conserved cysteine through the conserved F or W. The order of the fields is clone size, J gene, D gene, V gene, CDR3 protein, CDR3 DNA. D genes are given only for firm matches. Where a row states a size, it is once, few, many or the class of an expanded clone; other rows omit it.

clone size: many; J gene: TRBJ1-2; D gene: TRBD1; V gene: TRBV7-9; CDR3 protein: CASSFVGGRGDYGYTF; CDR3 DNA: TGTGCCAGCAGCTTCGTCGGCGGCAGGGGGGACTATGGCTACACCTTC
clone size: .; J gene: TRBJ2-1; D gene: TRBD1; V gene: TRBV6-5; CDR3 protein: CASSLTGAHEQFF; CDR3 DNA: TGTGCCAGCAGCCTGACAGGGGCGCATGAGCAGTTCTTC
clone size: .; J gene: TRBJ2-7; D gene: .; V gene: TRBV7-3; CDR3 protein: CASSLSLPVNRDSIPYEQYF; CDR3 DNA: TGTGCCAGCAGCTTAAGCCTACCAGTAAACCGGGACTCTATCCCCTACGAGCAGTACTTC
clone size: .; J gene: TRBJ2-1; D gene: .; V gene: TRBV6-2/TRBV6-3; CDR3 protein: CASNLGGLVETHLYNEQFF; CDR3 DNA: TGTGCCAGCAATTTAGGGGGACTGGTGGAGACCCACCTATACAATGAGCAGTTCTTC
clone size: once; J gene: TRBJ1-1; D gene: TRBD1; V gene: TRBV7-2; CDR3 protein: CASKGQGNVGAFF; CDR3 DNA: TGTGCCAGCAAGGGACAGGGTAACGTTGGAGCTTTCTTT
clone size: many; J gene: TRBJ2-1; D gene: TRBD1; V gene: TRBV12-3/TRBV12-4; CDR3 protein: CASSLMGQGANEQFF; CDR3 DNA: TGTGCCAGCAGTTTAATGGGACAGGGGGCAAATGAGCAGTTCTTC
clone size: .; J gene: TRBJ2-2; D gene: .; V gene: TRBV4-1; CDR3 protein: CASSQGVVVRELFF; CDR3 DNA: TGCGCCAGCAGCCAAGGGGTAGTTGTCCGGGAGCTGTTTTTT
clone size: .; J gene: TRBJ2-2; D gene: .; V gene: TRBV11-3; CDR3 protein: CASSFSAIGELFF; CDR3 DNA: TGTGCCAGCAGCTTTAGTGCGATCGGGGAGCTGTTTTTT
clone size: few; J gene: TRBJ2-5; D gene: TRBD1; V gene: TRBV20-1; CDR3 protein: CSAPDRLETQYF; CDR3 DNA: TGCAGTGCACCGGACAGGTTAGAGACCCAGTACTTC
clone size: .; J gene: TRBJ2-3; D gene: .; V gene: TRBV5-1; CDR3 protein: CASSSGELDTQYF; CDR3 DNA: TGCGCCAGCAGCTCCGGAGAACTGGATACGCAGTATTTT
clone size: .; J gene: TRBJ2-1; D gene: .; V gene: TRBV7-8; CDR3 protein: CASSFRAGGHNEQFF; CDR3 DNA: TGTGCCAGCAGCTTCAGAGCAGGGGGGCACAATGAGCAGTTCTTC
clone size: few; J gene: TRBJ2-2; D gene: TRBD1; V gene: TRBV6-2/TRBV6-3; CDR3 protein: CASRPGGEDTGELFF; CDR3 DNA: TGTGCCAGCAGACCAGGGGGCGAGGACACCGGGGAGCTGTTTTTT
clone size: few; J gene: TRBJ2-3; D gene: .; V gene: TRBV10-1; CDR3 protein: CASSDYPDTQYF; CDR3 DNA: TGCGCCAGCAGCGACTATCCCGATACGCAGTATTTT
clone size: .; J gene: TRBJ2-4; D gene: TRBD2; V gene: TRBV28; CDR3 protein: CASSQPGLAVMGDIQYF; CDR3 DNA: TGTGCCAGCAGCCAACCGGGACTAGCGGTTATGGGCGACATTCAGTACTTC
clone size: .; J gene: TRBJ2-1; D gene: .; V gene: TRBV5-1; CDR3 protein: CASNLPPDNEQFF; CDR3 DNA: TGCGCCAGCAACCTCCCGCCGGACAATGAGCAGTTCTTC
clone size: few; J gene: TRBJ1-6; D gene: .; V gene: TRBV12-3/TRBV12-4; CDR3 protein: CASSKSNSPLHF; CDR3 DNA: TGTGCCAGCAGCAAGAGTAATTCACCCCTCCACTTT
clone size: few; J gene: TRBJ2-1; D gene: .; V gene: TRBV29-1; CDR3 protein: CSVGQEGRVYNEQFF; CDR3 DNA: TGCAGCGTCGGTCAAGAGGGCAGGGTCTACAATGAGCAGTTCTTC
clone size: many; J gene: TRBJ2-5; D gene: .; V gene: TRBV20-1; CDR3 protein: CSARGGSVGETQYF; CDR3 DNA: TGCAGTGCTAGAGGCGGGTCCGTTGGGGAGACCCAGTACTTC
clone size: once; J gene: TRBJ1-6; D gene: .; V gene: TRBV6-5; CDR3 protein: CASSTETWGNSPLHF; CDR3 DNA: TGTGCCAGCAGTACTGAGACGTGGGGGAATTCACCCCTCCACTTT
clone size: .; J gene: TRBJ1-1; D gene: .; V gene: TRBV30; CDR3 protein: CAWSVGLDTEAFF; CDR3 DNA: TGTGCCTGGAGCGTGGGATTGGACACTGAAGCTTTCTTT
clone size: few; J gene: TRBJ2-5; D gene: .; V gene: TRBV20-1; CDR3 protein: CSARDRGGVGETQYF; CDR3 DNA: TGCAGTGCTAGAGACCGAGGAGGGGTAGGAGAGACCCAGTACTTC
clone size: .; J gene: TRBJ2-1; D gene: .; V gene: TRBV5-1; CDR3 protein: CASSAPLPWEQFF; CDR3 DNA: TGCGCCAGCAGCGCGCCCCTACCCTGGGAGCAGTTCTTC
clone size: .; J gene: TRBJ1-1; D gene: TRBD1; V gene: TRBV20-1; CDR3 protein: CSASDRGNTEAFF; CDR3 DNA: TGCAGTGCGTCGGACAGGGGGAACACTGAAGCTTTCTTT
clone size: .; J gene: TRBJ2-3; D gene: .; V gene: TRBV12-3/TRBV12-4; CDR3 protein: CASSSRLGRADTQYF; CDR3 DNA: TGTGCCAGCAGTTCCAGACTAGGAAGAGCAGATACGCAGTATTTT
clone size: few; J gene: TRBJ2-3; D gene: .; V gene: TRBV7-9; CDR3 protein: CASSLVLAGEADTQYF; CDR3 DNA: TGTGCCAGCAGCTTAGTACTAGCCGGGGAGGCAGATACGCAGTATTTT
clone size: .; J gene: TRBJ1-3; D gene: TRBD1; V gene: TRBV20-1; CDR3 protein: CSAERTGGNTIYF; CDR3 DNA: TGCAGTGCAGAAAGGACAGGGGGAAACACCATATATTTT
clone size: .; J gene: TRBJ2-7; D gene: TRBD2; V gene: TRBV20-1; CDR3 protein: CSARQGLAATYEQYF; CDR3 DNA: TGCAGTGCTAGGCAAGGACTAGCCGCAACCTACGAGCAGTACTTC
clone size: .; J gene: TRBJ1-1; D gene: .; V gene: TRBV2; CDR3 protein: CASSEGGGRKAFF; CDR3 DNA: TGTGCCAGCAGTGAGGGTGGAGGTCGAAAAGCTTTCTTT
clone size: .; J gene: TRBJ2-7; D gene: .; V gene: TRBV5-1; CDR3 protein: CASSYGGAYNEQYF; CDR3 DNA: TGCGCCAGCAGTTACGGGGGAGCCTACAATGAGCAGTACTTC
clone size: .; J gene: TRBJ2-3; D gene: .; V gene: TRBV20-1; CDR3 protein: CSATSVGVDTQYF; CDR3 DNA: TGCAGTGCTACTAGCGTCGGGGTAGATACGCAGTATTTT
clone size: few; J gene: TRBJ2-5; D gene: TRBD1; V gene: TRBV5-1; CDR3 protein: CASSYRQGETQYF; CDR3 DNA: TGCGCCAGCAGTTATCGACAGGGCGAGACCCAGTACTTC